The next 24 T cell receptor beta chains were all read from a single sample in a study. TCRdb reprocessed the 5' RACE reads via MiXCR and lists one record per CDR3 protein. The sample has around 30,000 distinct CDR3 sequences, approximately 24% seen once. Sequenced material: naive CD4+ T cells sorted from a lymph node. Specified subset: naive CD4+ T cells, CD4+CD45RA+CD25-. These receptors all stem from a female donor with breast cancer.

The chain couples TRBV13 to TRBJ2-2; 9 positions agree with TRBD2. Germline V gene sequence: CDR1 PRHDT, CDR2 FYEKMQ (reference sequence). The CDR3 totals 16 residues. The junction had 2 bases not matched to a gene; V was cut back by 3 bases and J by 0 bases. The DNA for the CDR3 is TGTGCCAGCAGCTTTCCTAGCGGGGCGAACACCGGGGAGCTGTTTTTT. Protein sequence: CASSFPSGANTGELFF.

The CDR3 is CASSPTMVRTGAQYF. The CDR3 DNA sequence: TGCGCCAGCAGCCCCACAATGGTCAGGACAGGGGCGCAGTATTTT. The chain joins TRBV4-1 to TRBJ2-3; 9 positions agree with TRBD1. The trim removed 4 bases at V and 10 bases at J, leaving 12 bases unmatched. Germline CDR1 reads MGHRA; CDR2 reads YSYEKL. CDR3 size: 15 residues.

The table lists this clonotype with a count of one. The CDR3: CASSSNTGELFF. CDR3 bases: TGTGCCAGCAGTTCAAACACCGGGGAGCTGTTTTTT. The chain links TRBV27 to TRBJ2-2; no clear D gene. CDR3 length: 12 amino acids. In germline, CDR1 is MNHEY, CDR2 SMNVEV (reference sequence). Trimming took 4 bases from V and 2 from J, leaving 2 bases between them.

This clonotype has at least ten counts. The V gene is TRBV20-1, the J gene TRBJ2-7, with D uncertain. Trimming left V 4 bases short and J 0 bases short, with 7 bases between. This CDR3 region has 12 residues. CDR1 and CDR2 (germline): DFQATT, SNEGSKA (reference sequence). DNA of the CDR3: TGCAGTGCTACCTACAGCTCCTACGAGCAGTACTTC. Translated, it gives CSATYSSYEQYF.

The chain combines TRBV7-8 with TRBJ1-6; D may be TRBD1 (6 bases). Germline V gene sequence: CDR1 SGHVS, CDR2 FQNEAQ. The CDR3 loop spans 17 amino acids. V was pared by 8 bases and J by 8 bases, with 25 bases between. In nucleotides, the CDR3 is TGTGCCAGCCCGAACAGGGTTCTCTGGGGCATAGATTCACCCCTCCACTTT. Encoded protein: CASPNRVLWGIDSPLHF.

This clonotype was seen a handful of times. J is TRBJ1-1 and V is TRBV20-1; D ambiguous. The CDR3 consists of 14 residues. The V end lost 2 bases, the J end lost 1 base, and 11 bases lay between the germline ends. Germline CDR1 DFQATT, CDR2 SNEGSKA (reference sequence). The DNA of the CDR3 is TGCAGTGCTAGATGGCTCCGGGGGAACACTGAAGCTTTCTTT. It yields the protein CSARWLRGNTEAFF.

The chain is built from TRBV20-1 and TRBJ2-7; 8 bases fit TRBD1. This CDR3 comprises 13 residues. V trimming: 6 bases; J trimming: 5 bases; junction bases outside the gene matches: 9. Germline values: CDR1 DFQATT, CDR2 SNEGSKA (reference sequence). CDR3: CSAPTGGLNEQYF. CDR3 DNA sequence: TGCAGTGCCCCCACAGGGGGTCTCAACGAGCAGTACTTC.

The rearrangement links TRBV28 to TRBJ2-6; 8 bases map to TRBD1. Germline CDR1 and CDR2: MDHEN and SYDVKM. The CDR3 extends over 20 amino acids. With V trimmed by 0 bases and J by 0 bases, 10 bases remained unmatched. DNA for the CDR3: TGTGCCAGCAGTTTATGGAACGTACGGGACAGGAACTCTGGGGCCAACGTCCTGACTTTC. Its translation is CASSLWNVRDRNSGANVLTF.

This clonotype was detected a few times. The CDR3 DNA reads as TGTGCCAGCAGTCTGACACAGAGCTCCTACAATGAGCAGTTCTTC. This encodes CASSLTQSSYNEQFF. The rearrangement links TRBV5-4 to TRBJ2-1; D gene uncertain. Germline V gene lookup returns CDR1 SGHNT and CDR2 YYREEE (reference sequence). The CDR3 is 15 amino acids. Trimming pared 5 bases from V and 0 bases from J, leaving 12 bases between.

The sample holds many counts of this clonotype. The gene calls are TRBV9 and TRBJ2-1, with no clear D. The CDR3 loop spans 15 amino acids. V was clipped by 2 bases and J by 4 bases, with 13 bases between them. Per the germline V gene, CDR1 is SGDLS and CDR2 is YYNGEE. The CDR3 region has the DNA TGTGCCAGCAGCGTCTCGCCAGGCGCTTACAATGAGCAGTTCTTC. Translation: CASSVSPGAYNEQFF.

This chain joins TRBV6-6 and TRBJ1-2, with 8 bases matching TRBD1. This CDR3 region has 13 residues. V trimming: 6 bases; J trimming: 5 bases; junction bases outside the gene matches: 5. From germline, CDR1 is MNHNY and CDR2 SVGAGI (reference sequence). CDR3 region: CASRSRTGYGYTF. The DNA for the CDR3 is TGTGCCAGCAGATCCAGGACAGGGTATGGCTACACCTTC.

This clonotype has a count of ten or more. V is TRBV15 and J is TRBJ1-5; 7 bases line up with TRBD1. CDR3 length: 16 residues. The V and J ends lost 0 bases and 6 bases, in that order; junction bases with no gene match: 8. The germline V gene encodes CDR1 LNHNV and CDR2 YYDKDF (reference sequence). The CDR3 DNA reads as TGTGCCACCAGCAGAGATAGACAGGGCGCCTCTCAGCCCCAGCATTTT. Its translation: CATSRDRQGASQPQHF.

The rearrangement joins TRBV4-1 to TRBJ2-2; D not certain. Germline CDR1 is MGHRA and CDR2 is YSYEKL. Trimming stripped 1 base from V and 6 bases from J, with 12 bases between. The CDR3 length is 15 residues. The CDR3 protein is CASSQVGTTSGELFF. CDR3 coding DNA: TGCGCCAGCAGCCAAGTCGGCACAACCTCCGGGGAGCTGTTTTTT.

Details on this clonotype: This may come from a read error, since a much larger clone is one base off. The chain links TRBV10-3 to TRBJ1-1, with a tentative D call TRBD1 (5 bases). Germline CDR1 is ENHRY and CDR2 is SYGVKD. This CDR3 comprises 14 residues. The V end lost 8 bases, the J end lost 1 base, and 14 bases lay between the germline ends. The CDR3 is CAIGTHAANTEAFF. DNA for the CDR3: TGTGCCATCGGGACCCATGCTGCGAACACTGAAGCTTTCTTT.

This clonotype has only a few counts. The chain links TRBV5-6 to TRBJ1-2; unclear D gene. Trimming pared 4 bases from V and 4 bases from J, leaving 23 bases between. The germline V gene has CDR1 SGHDT and CDR2 YYEEEE. This CDR3 contains 17 residues. CDR3 sequence reads: CASSAPRVANGSYGYTF. Written as DNA, the CDR3 is TGTGCCAGCAGCGCGCCTCGGGTGGCAAACGGGAGCTATGGCTACACCTTC. Complete variable domain (other parts from reference TRBV5-6 and TRBJ1-2): DAGVTQSPTHLIKTRGQQVTLRCSPKSGHDTVSWYQQALGQGPQFIFQYYEEEERQRGNFPDRFSGHQFPNYSSELNVNALLLGDSALYLCASSAPRVANGSYGYTFGSGTRLTVV.

This clonotype appeared many times. The chain couples TRBV7-2 to TRBJ2-1; 7 nucleotides agree with TRBD2. Germline trimming cut 6 bases from V and 10 bases from J; bases unmatched to any gene: 12. The CDR3 is 14 residues long. Germline-derived CDR1 and CDR2 are SGHTA and FQGNSA. The CDR3 is CASRPTRTSLEQFF. CDR3 DNA: TGTGCCAGCAGACCCACCCGGACTAGTCTCGAGCAGTTCTTC. The variable domain in full, with the rest retrieved from reference TRBV7-2 and TRBJ2-1, is GAGVSQSPSNKVTEKGKDVELRCDPISGHTALYWYRQSLGQGLEFLIYFQGNSAPDKSGLPSDRFSAERTGGSVSTLTIQRTQQEDSAVYLCASRPTRTSLEQFFGPGTRLTVL.

This clonotype appeared many times. The J gene is TRBJ2-7, the V gene TRBV6-5; no firm D call. Germline V CDR1 and CDR2: MNHEY, SVGAGI. With 8 bases removed from V and 2 bases from J, the gap between germline ends came to 16 bases. CDR3 length equals 14 residues. The CDR3 sequence: CASLKKAGAYEQYF. The CDR3 DNA sequence: TGTGCCAGCCTAAAAAAGGCAGGAGCCTACGAGCAGTACTTC.

This clonotype was counted at least ten times. V is TRBV6-5 and J is TRBJ2-7; perhaps TRBD2 as D (5 bases). The V and J ends lost 6 bases and 3 bases respectively, with 9 bases between them. Per germline, CDR1 MNHEY and CDR2 SVGAGI. This CDR3 is built from 12 residues. In DNA form, the CDR3 reads TGTGCCAGCAGCCCGGGGTACTACGAGCAGTACTTC. Encoded protein: CASSPGYYEQYF.

In its sample, this clonotype is medium-sized (0.01 to 0.1%). V is TRBV20-1 and J is TRBJ2-5, with 10 bases lining up with TRBD1. This CDR3 has 14 amino acids. Germline assignment: CDR1 DFQATT and CDR2 SNEGSKA (reference sequence). V lost 6 bases to trimming and J lost 0 bases; unmatched junction nucleotides: 4. The CDR3 sequence: CSALGQGYQETQYF. As DNA, the CDR3 is TGCAGTGCCCTGGGACAGGGGTACCAAGAGACCCAGTACTTC.

This clonotype came up a few times. The chain links TRBV4-1 to TRBJ2-7; D unresolved. CDR1 MGHRA and CDR2 YSYEKL come from the germline V gene. V was cut by 5 bases and J by 3 bases, with 17 bases left in between. There are 15 residues in the CDR3. CDR3 sequence reads: CASSSAVGSYYEQYF. The DNA for the CDR3 is TGCGCCAGCAGCTCCGCCGTCGGCAGCTACTACGAGCAGTACTTC.

The V call is TRBV20-1, the J call TRBJ2-7; D might be TRBD2 (6 bases). Germline assignment: CDR1 DFQATT and CDR2 SNEGSKA (reference sequence). The CDR3 covers 16 residues. Trimming removed 2 bases at V and 1 base at J, with 18 bases between. The CDR3 DNA follows: TGCAGTGCTAGACCCTTACGGGGAGGAGCATCCTACGAGCAGTACTTC. As protein: CSARPLRGGASYEQYF.

This clonotype was seen ten or more times. The rearrangement uses TRBV5-1 and TRBJ2-1; tentatively, D is TRBD1 or TRBD2 (5 bases each). Trimming took off 4 bases at V and 8 bases at J, with 13 bases between the two ends. CDR3 length: 13 residues. The germline V gene has CDR1 SGHRS and CDR2 YFSETQ. CDR3 protein: CASSRGPGDEQFF. CDR3 nucleotides: TGCGCCAGCAGCCGGGGACCCGGGGATGAGCAGTTCTTC.

The chain links TRBV20-1 to TRBJ1-2; no clear D. V dropped 3 bases and J dropped 7 bases, with 12 bases sitting between them. Germline CDR1 reads DFQATT; CDR2 reads SNEGSKA (reference sequence). The length of the CDR3 is 12 residues. The CDR3: CSASGGRLGYTF. The CDR3 coding sequence is TGCAGTGCTAGTGGAGGGAGACTTGGCTACACCTTC.

This clonotype has a count of ten or more. The chain has TRBV4-1 and TRBJ2-2; no clear D gene. V lost 1 base and J 10 bases, leaving 13 bases between the germline ends. CDR1 MGHRA and CDR2 YSYEKL come from the germline V gene. CDR3 length: 14 residues. The DNA for the CDR3 is TGCGCCAGCAGCCAAGTCTCCACCGCGGTGGAGCTGTTTTTT. Its translation: CASSQVSTAVELFF.